The sequence of this T cell receptor beta chain was determined in a study of cytomegalovirus exposure and HLA in healthy donors. To note about this clone: Its antigen is still unknown.

CDR3 length equals 14 residues. V was clipped by 4 bases and J by 8 bases, with 16 bases between them. CDR1 is SGHRS and CDR2 is YFSETQ in the germline V gene. 60 Vbeta and 13 Jbeta primers were used in PCR. Only in-frame clones appear in the TCRdb table, and some are missing; sequencing was by immunoSEQ multiplex PCR. The top ten clones hold about 1.6% of a sample with around 180,000 clones, over 60% of them seen once. Whole-study results and caveats: Later analysis showed most CMV-associated TCR beta chains appearing HLA-restricted. A list of around 160 TCR beta chains associated with cytomegalovirus was given.

The sample was PBMCs. This sequence originates from a girl under 18 in good health and CMV-seronegative. The rearrangement links TRBV5-1 to TRBJ2-4; D remains unclear. The CDR3 nucleotides are TGCGCCAGCAGCCCGGTTAATGGGCAGTACATTCAGTACTTC. This encodes CASSPVNGQYIQYF.